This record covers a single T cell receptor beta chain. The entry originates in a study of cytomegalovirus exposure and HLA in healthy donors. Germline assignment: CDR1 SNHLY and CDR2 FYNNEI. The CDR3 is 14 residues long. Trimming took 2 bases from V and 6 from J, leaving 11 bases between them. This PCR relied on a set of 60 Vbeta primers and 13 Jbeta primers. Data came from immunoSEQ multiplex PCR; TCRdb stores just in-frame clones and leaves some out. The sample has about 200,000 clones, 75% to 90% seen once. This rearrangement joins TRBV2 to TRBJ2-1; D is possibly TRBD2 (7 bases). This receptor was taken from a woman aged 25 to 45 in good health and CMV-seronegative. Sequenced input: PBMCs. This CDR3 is CASSELRGANEQFF. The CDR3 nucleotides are TGTGCCAGCAGTGAACTTCGGGGGGCCAATGAGCAGTTCTTC. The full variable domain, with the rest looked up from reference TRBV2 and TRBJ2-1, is EPEVTQTPSHQVTQMGQEVILRCVPISNHLYFYWYRQILGQKVEFLVSFYNNEISEKSEIFDDQFSVERPDGSNFTLKIRSTKLEDSAMYFCASSELRGANEQFFGPGTRLTVL.